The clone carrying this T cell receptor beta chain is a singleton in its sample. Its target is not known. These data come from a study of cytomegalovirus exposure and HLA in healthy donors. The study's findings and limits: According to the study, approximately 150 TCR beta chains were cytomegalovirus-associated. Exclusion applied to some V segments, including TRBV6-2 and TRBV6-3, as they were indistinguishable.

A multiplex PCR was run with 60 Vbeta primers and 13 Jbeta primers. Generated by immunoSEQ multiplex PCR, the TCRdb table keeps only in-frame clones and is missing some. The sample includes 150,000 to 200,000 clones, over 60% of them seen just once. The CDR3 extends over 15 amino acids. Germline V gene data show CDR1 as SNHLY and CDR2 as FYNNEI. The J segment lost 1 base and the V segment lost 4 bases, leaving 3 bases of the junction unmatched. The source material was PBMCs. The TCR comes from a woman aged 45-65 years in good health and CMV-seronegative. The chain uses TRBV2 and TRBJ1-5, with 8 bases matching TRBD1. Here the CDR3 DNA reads TGTGCCAGCAGTGTTGGACAGGGAAGCAATCAGCCCCAGCATTTT. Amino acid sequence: CASSVGQGSNQPQHF.